Listed below are T cell receptor beta chains from one sample, sequenced in a study of CD8+CD57+ T cells in acquired aplastic anemia. One entry per CDR3 protein, called by TCRdb with MiXCR from the reads. Among 150,000 to 200,000 distinct CDR3 sequences listed, 64% were seen once. Source material: sorted CD4+, CD8+, or CD8+CD57+ T cells (not recorded which) from PBMCs. The receptor set was obtained from a human donor with severe aplastic anemia or a healthy control (not recorded which). CDR3s include the opening cysteine and the closing phenylalanine or tryptophan. A D gene is named only where the DNA matches it firmly. Expanded clones get a size class; other rows say once, few or many, or leave the size out.

cdr3_length j_call d_call clone_size v_call cdr3_nt cdr3_aa
10 TRBJ2-5 . . TRBV7-9 TGTGCCAGCAGCCATTTGGGACAGTACTTC CASSHLGQYF
17 TRBJ2-1 . few TRBV14 TGTGCCAGCAGCCAAGATTGGGCAGCCACTAGCACAGATACGCAGTTCTTC CASSQDWAATSTDTQFF
14 TRBJ2-5 TRBD2 . TRBV9 TGTGCCAGCAACATAGCGGGGGCCGAAGAGACCCAGTACTTC CASNIAGAEETQYF
16 TRBJ2-3 . few TRBV7-9 TGTGCCAGCAGCTTAGCCAGTGCTGGGAGCACAGATACGCAGTATTTT CASSLASAGSTDTQYF
15 TRBJ2-6 . . TRBV5-1 TGCGCCAGCAGCTTGGACGGGCCCGGGGCCAACGTCCTGACTTTC CASSLDGPGANVLTF
15 TRBJ2-7 TRBD1 . TRBV9 TGTGCCAGCAGCGTAGAGGCAGGGGGCTGGGGGGATCAGTACTTC CASSVEAGGWGDQYF
14 TRBJ2-3 . . TRBV20-1 TGCAGTGCTAGTCGCCAGATTAGCACAGATACGCAGTATTTT CSASRQISTDTQYF
15 TRBJ1-2 . . TRBV2 TGTGCCAGCAGTGTGCGGCTCCCAGGAAACTATGGCTACACCTTC CASSVRLPGNYGYTF
11 TRBJ1-2 . few TRBV29-1 TGCAGCGTCCTGACGGATTATGGCTACACCTTC CSVLTDYGYTF
16 TRBJ2-1 TRBD2 many TRBV5-6 TGTGCCAGCAGCTTGGGCGGGGGGAGCTCCTACAATGAGCAGTTCTTC CASSLGGGSSYNEQFF
15 TRBJ2-3 . . TRBV2 TGTGCCAGCAGTGGGGATGGGGGGCGGACAGATACGCAGTATTTT CASSGDGGRTDTQYF
18 TRBJ2-6 . . TRBV6-2/TRBV6-3 TGTGCCAGCATGGATTGGGGACTCCTAAGCTCTGGGGCCAACGTCCTGACTTTC CASMDWGLLSSGANVLTF
12 TRBJ2-7 . . TRBV7-9 TGTGCCAGCAGCTCTCAATTCTACGAGCAGTACTTC CASSSQFYEQYF
16 TRBJ2-2 TRBD1 many TRBV7-2 TGTGCCAGCAGCCCTCGGGACAGAACGAACACCGGGGAGCTGTTTTTT CASSPRDRTNTGELFF
14 TRBJ2-7 . . TRBV20-1 TGCAGTGCTAGAGGAGGGAGGACCCCCTACGAGCAGTACTTC CSARGGRTPYEQYF
13 TRBJ1-1 . many TRBV2 TGTGCCAGCTGGGGAGGGTTGAACACTGAAGCTTTCTTT CASWGGLNTEAFF
16 TRBJ2-1 TRBD2 many TRBV13 TGTGCCAGCAGCCTAAGACTAGCGGGGGACAGCAATGAGCAGTTCTTC CASSLRLAGDSNEQFF
17 TRBJ2-1 TRBD2 . TRBV7-2 TGTGCCAGCAGCTTATTCACTAGCGGAGGCCTATACAATGAGCAGTTCTTC CASSLFTSGGLYNEQFF
13 TRBJ1-1 . . TRBV19 TGTGCCAGTAGTATCGCACGGACCACTGAAGCTTTCTTT CASSIARTTEAFF
14 TRBJ1-2 TRBD1 . TRBV20-1 TGCAGTGCTAGACCGGGACAGATAAACTATGGCTACACCTTC CSARPGQINYGYTF
14 TRBJ2-1 . many TRBV25-1 TGTGCCAGCAGTGAATACGGACTTTACAATGAGCAGTTCTTC CASSEYGLYNEQFF
13 TRBJ2-7 . many TRBV19 TGTGCCAGTAGTTTAGATACCCATTACGAGCAGTACTTC CASSLDTHYEQYF
14 TRBJ2-1 . . TRBV19 TGTGCCAGTAGCGTGGGAGTCGACGCAAATGAGCAGTTCTTC CASSVGVDANEQFF